A selection of T cell receptor beta chains follows, all from one sample in a study of PD-1 blockade in mismatch repair-deficient tumors. The repertoire was sequenced with immunoSEQ multiplex PCR; TCRdb's copy has only in-frame clones and lacks some. The table has about 17,000 clones, over 70% seen once. The source was PBMCs, collected roughly 23 weeks after starting pembrolizumab. Receptor source: an adult with mismatch repair-deficient cancer. The CDR3 runs from the conserved cysteine through the conserved F or W.

cdr3_aa: CATSRDTGHSNQPQHF
v_call: TRBV15
cdr3_length: 16
j_call: TRBJ1-5

cdr3_aa: CATREELRTDTQYF
v_call: TRBV28
cdr3_length: 14
j_call: TRBJ2-3

cdr3_aa: CASLRSGIAGELFF
v_call: TRBV28
cdr3_length: 14
j_call: TRBJ2-2

cdr3_aa: CASSLSQPGQYEQYF
v_call: TRBV5-1
cdr3_length: 15
j_call: TRBJ2-7

cdr3_aa: CAWTRATNEKLFF
v_call: TRBV30
cdr3_length: 13
j_call: TRBJ1-4

cdr3_aa: CAISDGLNQPQHF
v_call: TRBV10-3
cdr3_length: 13
j_call: TRBJ1-5

cdr3_aa: CASSIEIEGRVNTEAFF
v_call: TRBV19
cdr3_length: 17
j_call: TRBJ1-1

cdr3_aa: CASSNNRGSVNTEAFF
v_call: TRBV7-2
cdr3_length: 16
j_call: TRBJ1-1

cdr3_aa: CASSHGLQVWNEQFF
v_call: TRBV27
cdr3_length: 15
j_call: TRBJ2-1

cdr3_aa: CASSLESSGGRAFF
v_call: TRBV5-1
cdr3_length: 14
j_call: TRBJ1-1

cdr3_aa: CASSGAGTSGGWYNEQFF
v_call: TRBV25-1
cdr3_length: 18
j_call: TRBJ2-1

cdr3_aa: CASSHRDSYTDTQYF
v_call: TRBV6-1
cdr3_length: 15
j_call: TRBJ2-3

cdr3_aa: CASSLAGGADSPLHF
v_call: TRBV5-1
cdr3_length: 15
j_call: TRBJ1-6

cdr3_aa: CASSLGLVGYEQYF
v_call: TRBV11-2
cdr3_length: 14
j_call: TRBJ2-7

cdr3_aa: CASSVTVNTGELFF
v_call: TRBV9
cdr3_length: 14
j_call: TRBJ2-2

cdr3_aa: CASNLVAEQFF
v_call: TRBV2
cdr3_length: 11
j_call: TRBJ2-1

cdr3_aa: CASRQGQSGKLFF
v_call: TRBV28
cdr3_length: 13
j_call: TRBJ1-4

cdr3_aa: CASSHPPRRNSYNEQFF
v_call: TRBV23-1
cdr3_length: 17
j_call: TRBJ2-1

cdr3_aa: CASRLSGGNYGYTF
v_call: TRBV27
cdr3_length: 14
j_call: TRBJ1-2

cdr3_aa: CASSPREIADTQYF
v_call: TRBV7-2
cdr3_length: 14
j_call: TRBJ2-3

cdr3_aa: CASSTTGGSTEAFF
v_call: TRBV7-2
cdr3_length: 14
j_call: TRBJ1-1

cdr3_aa: CASSLVAPTLTNEQFF
v_call: TRBV7-2
cdr3_length: 16
j_call: TRBJ2-1

cdr3_aa: CAWSGARPGLDRSYEQYF
v_call: TRBV30
cdr3_length: 18
j_call: TRBJ2-7

cdr3_aa: CASSNSLAGSYEQYF
v_call: TRBV21-1
cdr3_length: 15
j_call: TRBJ2-7

cdr3_aa: CASSSEQGADYGYTF
v_call: TRBV27
cdr3_length: 15
j_call: TRBJ1-2

cdr3_aa: CASSLAGVSHEQYF
v_call: TRBV13
cdr3_length: 14
j_call: TRBJ2-7

cdr3_aa: CAWRGFDRASGETNEKLFF
v_call: TRBV30
cdr3_length: 19
j_call: TRBJ1-4